A selection of T cell receptor beta chains follows, all from one sample in a study of cytomegalovirus exposure and HLA in healthy donors. TCRdb's table, derived via immunoSEQ multiplex PCR, lists solely in-frame clones and lacks some. This table has 200,000 to 250,000 clones, 70% to 80% appearing once. The source material was PBMCs. All receptors come from a male donor in good health and CMV-seronegative. The CDR3 runs from the conserved cysteine through the conserved F or W. Each record gives: clone size, V gene, J gene, D gene, CDR3 protein, CDR3 DNA. D genes are given only for firm matches. Size tells how often a clone was seen (once, few, many) or the class of an expanded clone, and some rows leave it out.

abundance: .; v_gene: TRBV19; j_gene: TRBJ1-5; d_gene: .; CDR3aa: CATGLEGGNQPQHF; CDR3nt: TGTGCCACCGGATTAGAGGGGGGCAATCAGCCCCAGCATTTT
abundance: .; v_gene: TRBV2; j_gene: TRBJ1-3; d_gene: .; CDR3aa: CASSEARGRSSGNTIYF; CDR3nt: TGTGCCAGCAGTGAAGCGCGGGGCAGAAGCTCTGGAAACACCATATATTTT
abundance: few; v_gene: TRBV5-1; j_gene: TRBJ2-7; d_gene: .; CDR3aa: CASSAKRANPYEQYF; CDR3nt: TGCGCCAGCAGCGCTAAGCGGGCCAACCCCTACGAGCAGTACTTC
abundance: few; v_gene: TRBV7-8; j_gene: TRBJ1-1; d_gene: .; CDR3aa: CASSLLPGTEAFF; CDR3nt: TGTGCCAGCAGCTTACTTCCGGGCACTGAAGCTTTCTTT
abundance: .; v_gene: TRBV6-5; j_gene: TRBJ2-7; d_gene: .; CDR3aa: CASSYRQVTYEQYF; CDR3nt: TGTGCCAGCAGTTACAGGCAGGTAACTTACGAGCAGTACTTC
abundance: .; v_gene: TRBV5-1; j_gene: TRBJ2-3; d_gene: TRBD2; CDR3aa: CASREGMSTDTQYF; CDR3nt: TGCGCCAGTAGGGAGGGGATGAGCACAGATACGCAGTATTTT
abundance: once; v_gene: TRBV27; j_gene: TRBJ1-6; d_gene: TRBD1; CDR3aa: CASSLDRGRNSPLHF; CDR3nt: TGTGCCAGCAGTTTAGACAGGGGTCGTAATTCACCCCTCCACTTT
abundance: .; v_gene: TRBV19; j_gene: TRBJ2-3; d_gene: TRBD2; CDR3aa: CASRGTSGSTDTQYF; CDR3nt: TGTGCCAGTAGGGGGACTAGCGGAAGCACAGATACGCAGTATTTT
abundance: .; v_gene: TRBV27; j_gene: TRBJ2-1; d_gene: .; CDR3aa: CASSFRGSYNEQFF; CDR3nt: TGTGCCAGCAGTTTCAGGGGCTCCTACAATGAGCAGTTCTTC
abundance: .; v_gene: TRBV28; j_gene: TRBJ2-1; d_gene: TRBD1; CDR3aa: CASRRQGPGNEQFF; CDR3nt: TGTGCCAGCAGACGACAGGGGCCAGGCAATGAGCAGTTCTTC
abundance: .; v_gene: TRBV4-2; j_gene: TRBJ2-7; d_gene: .; CDR3aa: CASSKWEAPYEQYF; CDR3nt: TGTGCCAGCAGCAAGTGGGAGGCCCCCTACGAGCAGTACTTC
abundance: .; v_gene: TRBV15; j_gene: TRBJ2-3; d_gene: .; CDR3aa: CATSRDLQATDTQYF; CDR3nt: TGTGCCACCAGCAGAGATCTGCAGGCCACAGATACGCAGTATTTT
abundance: once; v_gene: TRBV25-1; j_gene: TRBJ2-1; d_gene: .; CDR3aa: CASSELLRAYNEQFF; CDR3nt: TGTGCCAGCAGTGAATTGTTGAGGGCTTACAATGAGCAGTTCTTC
abundance: .; v_gene: TRBV4-1; j_gene: TRBJ2-7; d_gene: .; CDR3aa: CASSLVRPAYEQYF; CDR3nt: TGCGCCAGCAGCCTGGTCAGGCCCGCTTACGAGCAGTACTTC
abundance: .; v_gene: TRBV15; j_gene: TRBJ1-4; d_gene: .; CDR3aa: CATSPQGLNEKLFF; CDR3nt: TGTGCCACCAGCCCCCAGGGCCTTAATGAAAAACTGTTTTTT
abundance: .; v_gene: TRBV6-1; j_gene: TRBJ1-5; d_gene: TRBD1; CDR3aa: CASTSTGYSNQPQHF; CDR3nt: TGTGCCAGCACATCGACAGGGTATAGCAATCAGCCCCAGCATTTT
abundance: .; v_gene: TRBV2; j_gene: TRBJ2-5; d_gene: .; CDR3aa: CASSGQQETQYF; CDR3nt: TGTGCCAGCAGTGGTCAGCAAGAGACCCAGTACTTC
abundance: .; v_gene: TRBV4-2; j_gene: TRBJ2-3; d_gene: .; CDR3aa: CASSRRESGADTQYF; CDR3nt: TGTGCCAGCAGCCGGCGGGAGTCAGGGGCAGATACGCAGTATTTT
abundance: .; v_gene: TRBV6-5; j_gene: TRBJ2-7; d_gene: TRBD1; CDR3aa: CASSRPDRVAYEQYF; CDR3nt: TGTGCCAGCAGCCGACCCGACAGGGTAGCCTACGAGCAGTACTTC
abundance: .; v_gene: TRBV2; j_gene: TRBJ2-5; d_gene: TRBD1; CDR3aa: CASSWDRGGETQYF; CDR3nt: TGTGCCAGCAGTTGGGACAGGGGGGGGGAGACCCAGTACTTC
abundance: .; v_gene: TRBV19; j_gene: TRBJ2-7; d_gene: .; CDR3aa: CASATYVYEQYF; CDR3nt: TGTGCCAGCGCAACCTATGTCTACGAGCAGTACTTC
abundance: .; v_gene: TRBV27; j_gene: TRBJ2-1; d_gene: .; CDR3aa: CASSPGLRGYNEQFF; CDR3nt: TGTGCCAGCAGTCCGGGACTCCGGGGGTACAATGAGCAGTTCTTC
abundance: .; v_gene: TRBV2; j_gene: TRBJ2-2; d_gene: .; CDR3aa: CASSPNNGELFF; CDR3nt: TGTGCCAGCAGCCCGAACAACGGGGAGCTGTTTTTT
abundance: .; v_gene: TRBV2; j_gene: TRBJ2-6; d_gene: .; CDR3aa: CASSDRTGPGSGANVLTF; CDR3nt: TGTGCCAGCAGTGATCGCACAGGGCCAGGCTCTGGGGCCAACGTCCTGACTTTC
abundance: .; v_gene: TRBV5-6; j_gene: TRBJ2-2; d_gene: .; CDR3aa: CASNPSWEHTNTGELFF; CDR3nt: TGTGCCAGCAACCCTAGCTGGGAGCACACGAACACCGGGGAGCTGTTTTTT
abundance: few; v_gene: TRBV25-1; j_gene: TRBJ1-2; d_gene: TRBD1; CDR3aa: CASNPGQGARGYTF; CDR3nt: TGTGCCAGCAACCCGGGACAGGGGGCGCGCGGCTACACCTTC
abundance: .; v_gene: TRBV2; j_gene: TRBJ2-2; d_gene: .; CDR3aa: CASAGGSTGELFF; CDR3nt: TGTGCCAGCGCAGGGGGGTCCACCGGGGAGCTGTTTTTT
abundance: few; v_gene: TRBV2; j_gene: TRBJ2-2; d_gene: .; CDR3aa: CASRQRVGGNTGELFF; CDR3nt: TGTGCCAGCAGGCAGAGGGTCGGGGGGAACACCGGGGAGCTGTTTTTT
abundance: .; v_gene: TRBV27; j_gene: TRBJ1-2; d_gene: TRBD1; CDR3aa: CASSMTGSRDYTF; CDR3nt: TGTGCCAGCAGCATGACAGGGAGCCGTGACTACACCTTC
abundance: .; v_gene: TRBV19; j_gene: TRBJ1-5; d_gene: TRBD1; CDR3aa: CASSSRSGTGSQPQHF; CDR3nt: TGTGCCAGTAGTTCCCGTAGCGGGACAGGGAGTCAGCCCCAGCATTTT
abundance: .; v_gene: TRBV5-1; j_gene: TRBJ2-7; d_gene: .; CDR3aa: CASSVDSYSSYEQYF; CDR3nt: TGCGCCAGCAGCGTCGACAGCTATAGCTCCTACGAGCAGTACTTC
abundance: .; v_gene: TRBV5-4; j_gene: TRBJ2-3; d_gene: TRBD1; CDR3aa: CASSLEAGGGTDTQYF; CDR3nt: TGTGCCAGCAGCTTGGAGGCAGGGGGCGGCACAGATACGCAGTATTTT
abundance: few; v_gene: TRBV4-1; j_gene: TRBJ2-7; d_gene: .; CDR3aa: CASSFRTGSYEQYF; CDR3nt: TGCGCCAGCAGCTTCAGAACAGGGTCCTACGAGCAGTACTTC
abundance: .; v_gene: TRBV7-9; j_gene: TRBJ1-5; d_gene: TRBD1; CDR3aa: CASSLMTGDVGNQPQHF; CDR3nt: TGTGCCAGCAGCTTAATGACAGGGGATGTTGGCAATCAGCCCCAGCATTTT
abundance: .; v_gene: TRBV5-1; j_gene: TRBJ2-2; d_gene: .; CDR3aa: CASSLATAANTGELFF; CDR3nt: TGCGCCAGCAGCTTGGCGACAGCCGCGAACACCGGGGAGCTGTTTTTT
abundance: .; v_gene: TRBV28; j_gene: TRBJ2-7; d_gene: TRBD2; CDR3aa: CASTVLGTRPYEQYF; CDR3nt: TGTGCCAGCACCGTCCTCGGGACTAGACCCTACGAGCAGTACTTC
abundance: .; v_gene: TRBV5-4; j_gene: TRBJ2-5; d_gene: .; CDR3aa: CASSPKRAWETQYF; CDR3nt: TGTGCCAGCAGCCCGAAGAGGGCGTGGGAGACCCAGTACTTC
abundance: .; v_gene: TRBV19; j_gene: TRBJ1-2; d_gene: TRBD1; CDR3aa: CASSIGDRGLAVGYTF; CDR3nt: TGTGCCAGTAGTATTGGGGACAGGGGCCTGGCGGTTGGCTACACCTTC
abundance: .; v_gene: TRBV7-9; j_gene: TRBJ1-2; d_gene: TRBD1; CDR3aa: CASSQTGANYGYTF; CDR3nt: TGTGCCAGCAGCCAGACAGGGGCTAACTATGGCTACACCTTC
abundance: .; v_gene: TRBV28; j_gene: TRBJ1-1; d_gene: TRBD1; CDR3aa: CASSRDRVTEAFF; CDR3nt: TGTGCCAGCAGTCGGGACAGGGTCACTGAAGCTTTCTTT
abundance: .; v_gene: TRBV7-3; j_gene: TRBJ2-1; d_gene: TRBD1; CDR3aa: CASSFGTEYNEQFF; CDR3nt: TGTGCCAGCAGCTTCGGGACAGAGTACAATGAGCAGTTCTTC
abundance: .; v_gene: TRBV27; j_gene: TRBJ2-7; d_gene: .; CDR3aa: CASSLSGGAKYF; CDR3nt: TGTGCCAGCAGTTTATCGGGGGGTGCGAAGTACTTC
abundance: .; v_gene: TRBV19; j_gene: TRBJ2-1; d_gene: TRBD2; CDR3aa: CASSSGTNYNEQFF; CDR3nt: TGTGCCAGTTCGAGCGGGACTAACTACAATGAGCAGTTCTTC
abundance: .; v_gene: TRBV6-4; j_gene: TRBJ2-1; d_gene: .; CDR3aa: CASSVASGSSYNEQFF; CDR3nt: TGTGCCAGCAGTGTTGCATCGGGGAGCTCCTACAATGAGCAGTTCTTC
abundance: .; v_gene: TRBV5-4; j_gene: TRBJ2-7; d_gene: TRBD1; CDR3aa: CASSLRQGAGSEQYF; CDR3nt: TGTGCCAGCAGCTTGAGGCAGGGGGCTGGTAGCGAGCAGTACTTC
abundance: .; v_gene: TRBV4-2; j_gene: TRBJ2-7; d_gene: .; CDR3aa: CASSRIQAPYEQYF; CDR3nt: TGTGCCAGCAGCCGAATCCAAGCCCCCTACGAGCAGTACTTC
abundance: .; v_gene: TRBV21-1; j_gene: TRBJ2-1; d_gene: .; CDR3aa: CASSKGGQGVNNEQFF; CDR3nt: TGTGCCAGCAGCAAGGGGGGACAGGGGGTTAACAATGAGCAGTTCTTC
abundance: few; v_gene: TRBV7-2; j_gene: TRBJ2-5; d_gene: TRBD2; CDR3aa: CASSRGGKETQYF; CDR3nt: TGTGCCAGCAGCCGGGGGGGCAAAGAGACCCAGTACTTC
abundance: .; v_gene: TRBV4-1; j_gene: TRBJ2-5; d_gene: TRBD2; CDR3aa: CASSQDTLAGGPVETQYF; CDR3nt: TGCGCCAGCAGCCAAGATACGCTAGCGGGAGGGCCAGTAGAGACCCAGTACTTC
abundance: .; v_gene: TRBV27; j_gene: TRBJ1-4; d_gene: .; CDR3aa: CAAGPGKGSRSDQKLFF; CDR3nt: TGTGCCGCGGGACCTGGGAAGGGGTCCCGGTCGGACCAAAAACTGTTTTTT
abundance: .; v_gene: TRBV5-4; j_gene: TRBJ2-1; d_gene: .; CDR3aa: CASSLWGGSSYNEQFF; CDR3nt: TGTGCCAGCAGCCTCTGGGGCGGAAGCTCCTACAATGAGCAGTTCTTC
abundance: once; v_gene: TRBV6-5; j_gene: TRBJ1-2; d_gene: .; CDR3aa: CASRRGVGNYGYTF; CDR3nt: TGTGCCAGCAGGCGGGGGGTAGGCAACTATGGCTACACCTTC
abundance: few; v_gene: TRBV19; j_gene: TRBJ2-2; d_gene: .; CDR3aa: CASWGANTGELFF; CDR3nt: TGTGCCAGTTGGGGAGCCAACACCGGGGAGCTGTTTTTT
abundance: .; v_gene: TRBV11-2; j_gene: TRBJ2-1; d_gene: TRBD2; CDR3aa: CASTEGLAGPYGVNEQFF; CDR3nt: TGTGCCAGCACAGAAGGACTAGCGGGACCCTACGGGGTCAATGAGCAGTTCTTC
abundance: .; v_gene: TRBV2; j_gene: TRBJ1-2; d_gene: .; CDR3aa: CASSEARGTYGYTF; CDR3nt: TGTGCCAGCAGTGAAGCGCGGGGGACCTATGGCTACACCTTC